The 23 T cell receptor beta chains listed next were all sequenced from one sample in a study of T cell repertoires in cytomegalovirus infection. TCRdb passed the reads through MiXCR, listing each CDR3 protein once. Among some 390,000 distinct CDR3 sequences listed, less than 20% were seen once. The sequenced sample consisted of PBMCs. These receptor sequences come from a human donor in good health (CMV status not recorded). Some clones in this sample may be carry-over from other donors' samples.

The V gene is TRBV15, the J gene TRBJ1-5, with D possibly matching TRBD1 (6 bases). CDR1 is LNHNV, CDR2 YYDKDF, per germline (reference sequence). The CDR3 has 17 amino acids. The germline V and J ends were trimmed by 0 bases and 6 bases, with 18 bases remaining between them. Here the CDR3 reads CATSRDRGGDSVQPQHF. The CDR3 bases are TGTGCCACCAGCAGAGATCGAGGGGGGGACTCTGTTCAGCCCCAGCATTTT.

The gene calls are TRBV7-8 and TRBJ2-7; D gene uncertain. CDR3 length equals 12 residues. Per the germline V gene, CDR1 is SGHVS and CDR2 is FQNEAQ. Trimming pared 5 bases from V and 6 bases from J, leaving 11 bases between. CDR3 residues: CASSPRWVEQYF. The CDR3 DNA is TGTGCCAGCAGCCCGCGTTGGGTCGAGCAGTACTTC.

The V gene is TRBV4-1, the J gene TRBJ1-4; no clear D gene. CDR3 length equals 15 residues. The V end was cut by 4 bases, the J end by 3 bases, with 12 bases between. The germline V gene encodes CDR1 MGHRA and CDR2 YSYEKL. As DNA, the CDR3 is TGCGCCAGCAGCCGATTGCGGGTCCCTAATGAAAAACTGTTTTTT. Protein: CASSRLRVPNEKLFF.

The chain couples TRBV30 to TRBJ1-4, with 9 nucleotides matching TRBD1. Germline V gives CDR1 GTSNPN, CDR2 SVGIG (reference sequence). This CDR3 spans 16 amino acids. Trimming took 8 bases from V and 0 from J; bases not matched to a gene: 10. CDR3 loop: CAVGQGSFATNEKLFF. The CDR3 coding sequence is TGTGCCGTAGGACAGGGGAGTTTTGCAACTAATGAAAAACTGTTTTTT. Based on the CDR3 plus reference TRBV30 and TRBJ1-4, the full variable domain is SQTIHQWPATLVQPVGSPLSLECTVEGTSNPNLYWYRQAAGRGLQLLFYSVGIGQISSEVPQNLSASRPQDRQFILSSKKLLLSDSGFYLCAVGQGSFATNEKLFFGSGTQLSVL.

This clonotype was found a few times. The chain joins TRBV28 to TRBJ1-5, with D possibly TRBD1 on 5 matching bases. V was trimmed by 7 bases and J by 5 bases, leaving 15 bases between them. Germline V gene lookup returns CDR1 MDHEN and CDR2 SYDVKM. CDR3 length: 14 amino acids. The DNA of the CDR3 is TGTGCCAGCACTTCTGCGGGGGGATATCAGCCCCAGCATTTT. Its translation is CASTSAGGYQPQHF.

The rearrangement links TRBV30 to TRBJ1-1; D is undetermined. CDR3 length: 11 residues. V lost 8 bases and J 1 base, leaving 8 bases between the germline ends. CDR1 and CDR2 from the germline V gene are GTSNPN and SVGIG (reference sequence). The CDR3 bases are TGTGCCACGCGACGGAACACTGAAGCTTTCTTT. It yields the protein CATRRNTEAFF.

V is TRBV6-2 or TRBV6-3 and J is TRBJ2-3, with D possibly being TRBD1 (6 bases). CDR1 MNHEY and CDR2 SVGEGT come from the germline V gene. The V and J ends lost 7 bases and 0 bases respectively, with 14 bases between them. This CDR3 comprises 15 residues. In DNA, the CDR3 is TGTGCCAGCATCCAACAAGGACAGAGCACAGATACGCAGTATTTT. Its protein is CASIQQGQSTDTQYF.

This clonotype was seen a handful of times. The genes are TRBV6-2 or TRBV6-3 and TRBJ2-1, with 11 bases that match TRBD2. CDR1 MNHEY and CDR2 SVGEGT come from the germline V gene. J gave up 6 bases and V 6 bases, and 7 bases lay outside the gene matches. The CDR3 spans 15 residues. CDR3 residues: CASSLPGTSGNEQFF. The CDR3 coding sequence is TGTGCCAGCAGCCTCCCCGGGACTAGCGGCAATGAGCAGTTCTTC.

This clonotype occurred many times. The V and J genes are TRBV7-2 and TRBJ2-1; D is uncertain. The CDR3 extends over 14 amino acids. V lost 1 base, J lost 8 bases, and 12 bases lay in between. Germline lookup yields CDR1 SGHTA and CDR2 FQGNSA. CDR3 protein: CASSLDMGSDEQFF. CDR3 sequence (DNA): TGTGCCAGCAGCTTAGATATGGGGTCGGATGAGCAGTTCTTC. Using reference TRBV7-2 and TRBJ2-1 for the parts outside the CDR3, the full variable domain is GAGVSQSPSNKVTEKGKDVELRCDPISGHTALYWYRQSLGQGLEFLIYFQGNSAPDKSGLPSDRFSAERTGGSVSTLTIQRTQQEDSAVYLCASSLDMGSDEQFFGPGTRLTVL.

This chain links TRBV10-3 with TRBJ2-7; tentatively, D is TRBD2 (5 bases). CDR1 ENHRY and CDR2 SYGVKD come from the germline V gene. CDR3 size: 15 residues. With 0 bases removed from V and 4 bases from J, the gap between germline ends came to 13 bases. This CDR3 is CAISESKGRGYEQYF. For the CDR3, the DNA is TGTGCCATCAGTGAGTCGAAAGGTCGGGGTTACGAGCAGTACTTC.

This clonotype was counted a few times. V is TRBV20-1 and J is TRBJ2-3, with TRBD2 identical over 7 bases. The V segment lost 5 bases and the J segment 2 bases; nucleotides outside the gene matches: 4. Germline CDR1 is DFQATT and CDR2 is SNEGSKA (reference sequence). This CDR3 contains 13 residues. This chain's CDR3 is CSALGLVTDTQYF. CDR3 sequence (DNA): TGCAGTGCTCTAGGACTAGTCACAGATACGCAGTATTTT.

The rearrangement links TRBV3-1 to TRBJ2-1; 11 nucleotides align to TRBD1. V was pared by 4 bases and J by 5 bases, with 7 bases of the junction left unmatched. Germline lookup yields CDR1 LGHDT and CDR2 YNNKEL (reference sequence). The CDR3 is 16 amino acids. The DNA for the CDR3 is TGTGCCAGCAGCCGTTTAGGGACAGGGGGAAACAATGAGCAGTTCTTC. It encodes CASSRLGTGGNNEQFF.

This clonotype was detected ten times or more. This chain joins TRBV7-2 and TRBJ2-1, with 7 bases fitting TRBD1. V shed 1 base, J shed 3 bases, and the junction held 3 bases outside the gene matches. The CDR3 is 15 amino acids. Germline V gives CDR1 SGHTA, CDR2 FQGNSA. The CDR3 nucleotides are TGTGCCAGCAGCTTAGGACAGGGTCGCTACAATGAGCAGTTCTTC. This translates into CASSLGQGRYNEQFF.

This clonotype was detected ten times or more. This chain links TRBV28 with TRBJ2-1, with 8 bases matching TRBD2. This CDR3 has 16 amino acids. CDR1 is MDHEN and CDR2 is SYDVKM in the germline V gene. Germline trimming cut 3 bases from V and 3 bases from J; bases unmatched to any gene: 7. The CDR3: CASSFGGTRGYNEQFF. As DNA, the CDR3 is TGTGCCAGCAGTTTTGGCGGGACTAGGGGCTACAATGAGCAGTTCTTC.

This clonotype was found many times. The rearrangement joins TRBV7-2 to TRBJ2-7; TRBD2 is a possible D gene (6 bases). The CDR3 contains 15 residues. CDR1 and CDR2 (germline): SGHTA, FQGNSA. The V gene lost 0 bases and the J gene lost 0 bases, with 9 bases spanning the gap. Here the CDR3 reads CASSLAGGLSYEQYF. The DNA for the CDR3 is TGTGCCAGCAGCTTAGCGGGGGGTCTCTCCTACGAGCAGTACTTC.

In its sample, this clonotype was seen a few times. The chain carries TRBV20-1 and TRBJ2-3; weak D call: TRBD2 (6 bases). Trimming shortened V by 4 bases and J by 0 bases, and 11 bases separated the two germline ends. CDR1 is DFQATT, CDR2 SNEGSKA, per germline (reference sequence). The CDR3 spans 14 residues. Here the CDR3 reads CSANGLFSTDTQYF. CDR3 DNA: TGCAGTGCTAACGGACTATTTAGCACAGATACGCAGTATTTT.

This clonotype was found a few times. V is TRBV19 and J is TRBJ2-1; 9 bases agree with TRBD2. Trimming removed 7 bases from V and 8 bases from J; junction bases left unmatched: 6. The CDR3 is made up of 13 amino acids. Germline CDR1 LNHDA, CDR2 SQIVND (reference sequence). The CDR3 region has the DNA TGTGCCAGTATGGCGGGAGGGCTAGATGAGCAGTTCTTC. Its protein is CASMAGGLDEQFF.

The CDR3 DNA reads as TGCAGCACCCAGCGGGGGGACACAGATACGCAGTATTTT. It specifies CSTQRGDTDTQYF. V and J are TRBV29-1 and TRBJ2-3, with 9 bases fitting TRBD2. The CDR3 is 13 residues long. Germline-derived CDR1 and CDR2 are SQVTM and ANQGSEA. V lost 8 bases to trimming and J lost 2 bases; unmatched junction nucleotides: 5.

This clonotype was counted a few times. The genes are TRBV20-1 and TRBJ2-1; TRBD2 matches at 8 bases. CDR1 and CDR2 (germline): DFQATT, SNEGSKA (reference sequence). The V gene end was trimmed by 2 bases and the J gene end by 0 bases; junction bases not matched to a gene: 6. The CDR3 extends over 16 amino acids. CDR3 DNA: TGCAGTGCTAGAATCACGGGGGGGCGCTCCTACAATGAGCAGTTCTTC. This translates into CSARITGGRSYNEQFF.

This clonotype was recorded many times. V and J are TRBV12-3 or TRBV12-4 and TRBJ2-1; 7 nucleotides agree with TRBD1. The V and J ends lost 3 bases and 6 bases, in that order; junction bases with no gene match: 14. This CDR3 comprises 17 residues. Written as DNA, the CDR3 is TGTGCCAGCAGTTTCAGGGCAGGGGGAAGTGGAGGCAATGAGCAGTTCTTC. Amino acid sequence: CASSFRAGGSGGNEQFF.

The rearrangement uses TRBV20-1 and TRBJ2-7; 11 bases are a match to TRBD2. CDR1 is DFQATT and CDR2 is SNEGSKA in the germline V gene (reference sequence). This CDR3 region has 14 residues. J was trimmed by 6 bases and V by 6 bases; bases with no gene match: 10. CDR3 in DNA: TGCAGTGCACGAAGACTAGCGGGGTTTGGCGAGCAGTACTTC. Encoded protein: CSARRLAGFGEQYF.

This clonotype has ten or more counts. The chain joins TRBV7-2 to TRBJ2-1; the D is unclear. Trimming removed 1 base from V and 8 bases from J, with 9 bases in between. The germline V gene encodes CDR1 SGHTA and CDR2 FQGNSA. The CDR3 contains 13 residues. CDR3 sequence (DNA): TGTGCCAGCAGCTTAGATCGGGCGCATGAGCAGTTCTTC. This encodes CASSLDRAHEQFF.

V usage is TRBV11-2 and J usage is TRBJ1-6, with 9 bases aligning to TRBD1. CDR1 and CDR2 (germline): SGHAT, FQNNGV. The CDR3 covers 18 residues. The junction had 11 bases not matched to a gene; V was cut back by 3 bases and J by 5 bases. The CDR3 here is CASSLTGGGFRDNSPLHF. CDR3 sequence (DNA): TGTGCCAGCAGCTTGACAGGGGGAGGCTTCCGGGATAATTCACCCCTCCACTTT.